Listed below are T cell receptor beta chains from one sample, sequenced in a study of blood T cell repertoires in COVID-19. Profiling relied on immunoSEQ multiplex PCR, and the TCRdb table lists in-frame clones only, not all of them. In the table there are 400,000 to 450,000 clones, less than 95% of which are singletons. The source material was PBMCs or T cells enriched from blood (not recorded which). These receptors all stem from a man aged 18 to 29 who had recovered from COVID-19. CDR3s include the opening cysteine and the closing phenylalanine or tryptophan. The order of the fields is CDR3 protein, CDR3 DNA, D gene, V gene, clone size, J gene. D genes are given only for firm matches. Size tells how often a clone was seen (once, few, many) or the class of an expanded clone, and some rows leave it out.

cdr3_aa: CASSVLAGGTGELFF
cdr3_nt: TGTGCCAGCAGTGTTTTAGCGGGAGGAACCGGGGAGCTGTTTTTT
d_call: TRBD2
v_call: TRBV6-4
clone_size: NA
j_call: TRBJ2-2

cdr3_aa: CASRIRGSRDEQYF
cdr3_nt: TGTGCCAGCAGGATCCGGGGGTCGAGGGACGAGCAGTACTTC
d_call: NA
v_call: TRBV7-8
clone_size: NA
j_call: TRBJ2-7

cdr3_aa: CAISGTGHNSPLHF
cdr3_nt: TGTGCCATCAGTGGGACAGGGCATAATTCACCCCTCCACTTT
d_call: TRBD1
v_call: TRBV10-3
clone_size: NA
j_call: TRBJ1-6

cdr3_aa: CASSYSGTQGEKLFF
cdr3_nt: TGTGCCAGCAGCTACTCCGGGACCCAGGGGGAAAAACTGTTTTTT
d_call: NA
v_call: TRBV9
clone_size: NA
j_call: TRBJ1-4

cdr3_aa: CASSRLAGYTF
cdr3_nt: TGTGCCAGCAGCCGACTGGCTGGCTACACCTTC
d_call: NA
v_call: TRBV11-2
clone_size: NA
j_call: TRBJ1-2

cdr3_aa: CASSLGQANYGYTF
cdr3_nt: TGTGCCAGCAGCCTAGGACAGGCTAACTATGGCTACACCTTC
d_call: TRBD1
v_call: TRBV6-5
clone_size: NA
j_call: TRBJ1-2

cdr3_aa: CASSKRTGGGHNSPLHF
cdr3_nt: TGTGCCAGCAGCAAAAGAACAGGGGGCGGCCATAATTCACCCCTCCACTTT
d_call: NA
v_call: TRBV21-1
clone_size: NA
j_call: TRBJ1-6

cdr3_aa: CASSLSGSRGEKLFF
cdr3_nt: TGTGCCAGCAGTTTATCAGGGTCTCGGGGGGAAAAACTGTTTTTT
d_call: NA
v_call: TRBV27
clone_size: NA
j_call: TRBJ1-4

cdr3_aa: CASSLKSVASYEQYF
cdr3_nt: TGTGCCAGCAGCTTGAAGTCAGTTGCCTCCTACGAGCAGTACTTC
d_call: NA
v_call: TRBV5-6
clone_size: NA
j_call: TRBJ2-7

cdr3_aa: CAWSARTSNTEAFF
cdr3_nt: TGTGCCTGGAGTGCAAGGACTTCGAACACTGAAGCTTTCTTT
d_call: NA
v_call: TRBV30
clone_size: once
j_call: TRBJ1-1

cdr3_aa: CASSFRQSGNTIYF
cdr3_nt: TGTGCCAGCAGCTTCCGACAGAGTGGAAACACCATATATTTT
d_call: NA
v_call: TRBV5-6
clone_size: NA
j_call: TRBJ1-3

cdr3_aa: CASRYEAGYTF
cdr3_nt: TGTGCCAGCAGATATGAGGCTGGCTACACCTTC
d_call: NA
v_call: TRBV7-9
clone_size: NA
j_call: TRBJ1-2

cdr3_aa: CATQELDEQFF
cdr3_nt: TGTGCCACCCAGGAATTGGATGAGCAGTTCTTC
d_call: NA
v_call: TRBV24-1
clone_size: NA
j_call: TRBJ2-1

cdr3_aa: CASNQGGKLFF
cdr3_nt: TGTGCCAGCAATCAGGGAGGCAAACTGTTTTTT
d_call: NA
v_call: TRBV28
clone_size: NA
j_call: TRBJ1-4

cdr3_aa: CASRQPDLNTEAFF
cdr3_nt: TGTGCCAGCAGACAACCGGACTTAAACACTGAAGCTTTCTTT
d_call: NA
v_call: TRBV2
clone_size: NA
j_call: TRBJ1-1

cdr3_aa: CSVEGRQGGTEAFF
cdr3_nt: TGCAGCGTTGAAGGTAGGCAGGGCGGCACTGAAGCTTTCTTT
d_call: NA
v_call: TRBV29-1
clone_size: NA
j_call: TRBJ1-1

cdr3_aa: CASKVGAGNTIYF
cdr3_nt: TGTGCCAGCAAGGTCGGGGCTGGAAACACCATATATTTT
d_call: NA
v_call: TRBV12-3/TRBV12-4
clone_size: NA
j_call: TRBJ1-3

cdr3_aa: CASSLTGTTNTEAFF
cdr3_nt: TGTGCCAGCAGCCTGACCGGGACTACGAACACTGAAGCTTTCTTT
d_call: NA
v_call: TRBV9
clone_size: NA
j_call: TRBJ1-1

cdr3_aa: CASGTDYNSPLHF
cdr3_nt: TGTGCCAGCGGGACAGATTATAATTCACCCCTCCACTTT
d_call: TRBD1
v_call: TRBV7-3
clone_size: NA
j_call: TRBJ1-6

cdr3_aa: CASSRIQGGTDTQYF
cdr3_nt: TGCGCCAGCAGTAGGATCCAGGGAGGGACAGATACGCAGTATTTT
d_call: TRBD2
v_call: TRBV5-1
clone_size: NA
j_call: TRBJ2-3

cdr3_aa: CASSSWTNTGELFF
cdr3_nt: TGTGCCAGCAGTTCTTGGACTAATACCGGGGAGCTGTTTTTT
d_call: NA
v_call: TRBV11-3
clone_size: NA
j_call: TRBJ2-2

cdr3_aa: CASSRGLTSPLHF
cdr3_nt: TGTGCCAGCTCCAGGGGTTTAACTTCACCCCTCCACTTT
d_call: NA
v_call: TRBV27
clone_size: NA
j_call: TRBJ1-6

cdr3_aa: CASSLGQLSETQYF
cdr3_nt: TGTGCCAGCAGCTTAGGACAGCTCTCAGAGACCCAGTACTTC
d_call: NA
v_call: TRBV7-9
clone_size: NA
j_call: TRBJ2-5

cdr3_aa: CASSQSGLEQFF
cdr3_nt: TGTGCCAGCAGCCAGAGCGGGCTTGAGCAGTTCTTC
d_call: NA
v_call: TRBV3-1/TRBV3-2
clone_size: NA
j_call: TRBJ2-1

cdr3_aa: CASSQVLLGQSNTEAFF
cdr3_nt: TGTGCCAGCAGCCAAGTTTTACTGGGACAATCTAACACTGAAGCTTTCTTT
d_call: NA
v_call: TRBV4-2
clone_size: NA
j_call: TRBJ1-1

cdr3_aa: CASSLTGSLDGYTF
cdr3_nt: TGTGCCAGCAGCTTGACAGGTTCGCTGGATGGCTACACCTTC
d_call: NA
v_call: TRBV7-9
clone_size: few
j_call: TRBJ1-2

cdr3_aa: CASSQGHTDTQYF
cdr3_nt: TGTGCCAGCAGCCAAGGACACACAGATACGCAGTATTTT
d_call: NA
v_call: TRBV3-1/TRBV3-2
clone_size: NA
j_call: TRBJ2-3

cdr3_aa: CASSIGGRRLWNQPQHF
cdr3_nt: TGTGCCAGTAGTATAGGGGGCCGCCGGCTCTGGAATCAGCCCCAGCATTTT
d_call: NA
v_call: TRBV19
clone_size: NA
j_call: TRBJ1-5

cdr3_aa: CASSQARGTSGNTGELFF
cdr3_nt: TGTGCCAGCAGCCAAGCGCGTGGGACTAGCGGGAACACCGGGGAGCTGTTTTTT
d_call: TRBD2
v_call: TRBV3-1/TRBV3-2
clone_size: once
j_call: TRBJ2-2

cdr3_aa: CASSLNSNYGYTF
cdr3_nt: TGTGCCAGCAGCTTAAACAGCAACTATGGCTACACCTTC
d_call: NA
v_call: TRBV7-2
clone_size: NA
j_call: TRBJ1-2

cdr3_aa: CASRAGQGYYEQYF
cdr3_nt: TGTGCCAGCAGAGCGGGACAGGGGTACTACGAGCAGTACTTC
d_call: TRBD1
v_call: TRBV6-5
clone_size: NA
j_call: TRBJ2-7

cdr3_aa: CASSQVGQGTGAFF
cdr3_nt: TGTGCCAGCAGCCAAGTCGGACAGGGCACGGGAGCTTTCTTT
d_call: TRBD1
v_call: TRBV14
clone_size: NA
j_call: TRBJ1-1

cdr3_aa: CASSLQGSYEQYF
cdr3_nt: TGTGCCAGCAGCCTACAGGGGTCCTACGAGCAGTACTTC
d_call: TRBD1
v_call: TRBV3-1/TRBV3-2
clone_size: NA
j_call: TRBJ2-7

cdr3_aa: CASSLGQGVSSYNSPLHF
cdr3_nt: TGTGCCAGCAGCTTGGGACAGGGGGTTAGCTCCTATAATTCACCCCTCCACTTT
d_call: TRBD1
v_call: TRBV5-5
clone_size: NA
j_call: TRBJ1-6

cdr3_aa: CASSPGGPYGYTF
cdr3_nt: TGTGCCAGCAGTCCAGGGGGGCCATATGGCTACACCTTC
d_call: TRBD1
v_call: TRBV12-3/TRBV12-4
clone_size: NA
j_call: TRBJ1-2

cdr3_aa: CASSELSVGTEAFF
cdr3_nt: TGCGCCAGCAGTGAGTTAAGCGTCGGCACTGAAGCTTTCTTT
d_call: NA
v_call: TRBV10-1
clone_size: once
j_call: TRBJ1-1

cdr3_aa: CATISSPGNTIYF
cdr3_nt: TGTGCCACCATTAGCAGTCCTGGAAACACCATATATTTT
d_call: NA
v_call: TRBV10-3
clone_size: NA
j_call: TRBJ1-3

cdr3_aa: CASRLTGDQPQHF
cdr3_nt: TGTGCCAGCAGACTTACAGGGGACCAGCCCCAGCATTTT
d_call: TRBD1
v_call: TRBV6-5
clone_size: NA
j_call: TRBJ1-5

cdr3_aa: CASSPGTSGEETQYF
cdr3_nt: TGTGCCAGCTCTCCCGGGACTAGCGGGGAAGAGACCCAGTACTTC
d_call: TRBD2
v_call: TRBV18
clone_size: NA
j_call: TRBJ2-5

cdr3_aa: CASSQAGHLSEQYF
cdr3_nt: TGTGCCAGCAGCCAAGCGGGACACCTCTCGGAGCAGTACTTC
d_call: NA
v_call: TRBV3-1/TRBV3-2
clone_size: NA
j_call: TRBJ2-7

cdr3_aa: CASSTLTGSRGYTF
cdr3_nt: TGTGCCAGCAGCACCCTCACAGGGTCACGGGGCTACACCTTC
d_call: NA
v_call: TRBV7-9
clone_size: once
j_call: TRBJ1-2

cdr3_aa: CASSQAGGISGNTIYF
cdr3_nt: TGTGCCAGCAGCCAAGCGGGAGGAATCTCCGGAAACACCATATATTTT
d_call: NA
v_call: TRBV5-4
clone_size: NA
j_call: TRBJ1-3

cdr3_aa: CASSFPMDRVGGYTF
cdr3_nt: TGTGCCAGCAGCTTCCCGATGGACAGGGTCGGGGGCTACACCTTC
d_call: TRBD1
v_call: TRBV7-9
clone_size: NA
j_call: TRBJ1-2

cdr3_aa: CASSPGGGNIHGYTF
cdr3_nt: TGTGCCAGCTCACCCGGGGGGGGTAATATCCATGGCTACACCTTC
d_call: NA
v_call: TRBV18
clone_size: NA
j_call: TRBJ1-2

cdr3_aa: CASSWLNTEAFF
cdr3_nt: TGTGCCAGCAGTTGGCTGAACACTGAAGCTTTCTTT
d_call: NA
v_call: TRBV12-3/TRBV12-4
clone_size: few
j_call: TRBJ1-1

cdr3_aa: CASSLLQGFVSGNTIYF
cdr3_nt: TGTGCCAGTAGTCTTCTACAGGGTTTCGTATCTGGAAACACCATATATTTT
d_call: NA
v_call: TRBV19
clone_size: NA
j_call: TRBJ1-3

cdr3_aa: CASTARSGQYF
cdr3_nt: TGTGCCAGCACCGCCCGGAGCGGGCAGTACTTC
d_call: NA
v_call: TRBV12-3/TRBV12-4
clone_size: few
j_call: TRBJ2-7

cdr3_aa: CASSPLAAASTDTQYF
cdr3_nt: TGTGCCAGCAGTCCCCTCGCGGCTGCTAGCACAGATACGCAGTATTTT
d_call: NA
v_call: TRBV14
clone_size: NA
j_call: TRBJ2-3

cdr3_aa: CASGKGRVNTEAFF
cdr3_nt: TGTGCCAGCGGTAAGGGCAGGGTGAACACTGAAGCTTTCTTT
d_call: NA
v_call: TRBV11-1
clone_size: NA
j_call: TRBJ1-1

cdr3_aa: CATGRGLNTGELFF
cdr3_nt: TGTGCCACTGGCCGAGGCCTGAACACCGGGGAGCTGTTTTTT
d_call: NA
v_call: TRBV2
clone_size: NA
j_call: TRBJ2-2

cdr3_aa: CASSALDRVRETQYF
cdr3_nt: TGCGCCAGCAGTGCCTTGGACAGGGTAAGGGAGACCCAGTACTTC
d_call: TRBD1
v_call: TRBV10-2
clone_size: NA
j_call: TRBJ2-5

cdr3_aa: CSASVRGGYTF
cdr3_nt: TGCAGTGCTAGCGTACGAGGAGGCTACACCTTC
d_call: NA
v_call: TRBV20-1
clone_size: once
j_call: TRBJ1-2